This T cell receptor (beta chain) came from a study of blood T cell repertoires in COVID-19. Study information: Acute-phase and convalescent COVID-19 samples originated in the United States, Italy and Spain. T cells, B-cell-depleted T cells, or PBMCs supplied cDNA or gDNA.

Trimming took 2 bases from V and 3 from J; bases not matched to a gene: 6. The CDR3 totals 15 residues. In germline, CDR1 is MNHEY, CDR2 SMNVEV (reference sequence). The Seattle site enrolled patients during active infection and followed them longitudinally. Per the original methods: Estimated nucleated cell counts came from reference gene primer amplification. TCRdb keeps only in-frame clones here, not all; method: immunoSEQ multiplex PCR. The V and J calls and the clone size are those of that table, but D and trimming were determined from the DNA. Of some 450,000 clones in the sample, around 88% were seen once.

The TCR was taken from a woman between 50 and 59 years old with COVID-19, enrolled during active disease. Sequenced: peripheral blood. The chain uses TRBV27 and TRBJ2-7; TRBD2 matches 8 bases. CDR3 amino acids: CASSLVAGGIYEQYF. The CDR3 DNA follows: TGTGCCAGCAGTTTAGTGGCGGGGGGAATCTACGAGCAGTACTTC.